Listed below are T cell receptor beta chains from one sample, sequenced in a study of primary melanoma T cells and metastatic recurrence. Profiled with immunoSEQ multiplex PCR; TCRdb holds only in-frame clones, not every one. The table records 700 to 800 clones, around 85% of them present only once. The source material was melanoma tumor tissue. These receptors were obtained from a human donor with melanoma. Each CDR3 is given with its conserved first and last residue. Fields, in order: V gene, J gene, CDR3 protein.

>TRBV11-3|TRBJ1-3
CASSLVPSSGNTIYF
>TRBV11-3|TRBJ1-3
CASSVMASGNTIYF
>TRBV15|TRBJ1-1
CATSRGLEGYTEAFF
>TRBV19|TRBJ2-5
CASSTTSLETQYF
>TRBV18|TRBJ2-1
CASSPGTSGVTNEQFF
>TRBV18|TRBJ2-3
CASSPGQGVDTQYF
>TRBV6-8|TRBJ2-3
CASRMRGWADTQYF
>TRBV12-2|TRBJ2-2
CASSLWGIGPGELFF
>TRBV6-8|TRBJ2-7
CASSTTTDSYEQYF
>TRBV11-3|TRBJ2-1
CASRLGGSYNEQFF
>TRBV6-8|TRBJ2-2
CASSPPDSTGELFF
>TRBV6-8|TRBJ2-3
CASSGTGTGSTDTQYF
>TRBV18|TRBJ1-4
CASSPPQGRGEKLFF
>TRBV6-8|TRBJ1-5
CASRQGVQGQPQHF
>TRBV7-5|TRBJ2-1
CASSLPPGYSYNEQFF
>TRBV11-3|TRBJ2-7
CASSLGTGYNEQYF
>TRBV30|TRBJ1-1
CAWSVRSWGTSTREAFF
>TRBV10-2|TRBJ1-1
CARPGRTEDTEAFF
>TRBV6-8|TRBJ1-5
CASSKRGTGGGNQPQHF
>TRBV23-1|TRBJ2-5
CASSQPLGLGLETQYF
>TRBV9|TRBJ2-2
CASRAGTSGELFF
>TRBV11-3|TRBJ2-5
CASSPRVGTGQETQYF
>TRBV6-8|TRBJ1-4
CASFYASQGEKLFF
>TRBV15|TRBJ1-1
CATSRDSGPRARDRAFF
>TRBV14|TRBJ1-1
CASRGGLEAFF
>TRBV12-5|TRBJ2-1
CATLAGVSYNEQFF
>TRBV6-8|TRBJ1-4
CASSSRPRAELFF
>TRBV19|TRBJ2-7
CASSVGTAYEQYF
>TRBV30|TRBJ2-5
CACATTSGGGTQYF
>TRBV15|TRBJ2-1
CATSRTHYRGASNEQFF
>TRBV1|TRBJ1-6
CASSLGQESYNSPLHF
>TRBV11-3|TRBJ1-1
CASSPQPWGTLRTEAFF
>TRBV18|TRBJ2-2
CASSPRQENTGELFF
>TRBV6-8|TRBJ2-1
CASSHHYNEQFF